One sample yielded the 32 T cell receptor beta chains listed below, sequenced in a study of STAT3 mutations in large granular lymphocyte leukemia (dated by TCRdb to the late 2010s). These TCRs' antigens remain unknown. The library relied on the immunoSEQ multiplex PCR assay. The clones in this table, taken by TCRdb from immuneACCESS, are in-frame only. Not every clone is retained; where verified, under half of the shortfall comes from an unresolved V gene, and the cause of the rest is unknown. The sample contains 8,300 or so clones, 91% of them found a single time. The top ten constitute 40% to 50% of the sample. What the research found in general, with its limitations: At least one immunodominant TCRbeta clonotype was present in every T-LGLL patient, and multiple immunodominant subclonotypes appeared in about half of the T-LGLL patients.

The sequenced sample was peripheral blood mononuclear cells. The receptors were gathered from a man aged 50 or older with T-cell large granular lymphocyte leukemia. Some clones in this sample may be carry-over from other donors' samples. The age is the age at diagnosis.

Judged by abundance, this clone is large (0.1 to 1%). The rearrangement uses TRBV10-1 and TRBJ1-3; the D is unclear. There are 14 residues in the CDR3. V was trimmed by 5 bases and J by 0 bases, leaving 8 bases between them. Germline CDR1 WNHNN, CDR2 SYGVQD (reference sequence). The CDR3 sequence is CASSPDLSGNTIYF. The CDR3 region has the DNA TGCGCCAGCAGTCCCGACCTCTCTGGAAACACCATATATTTT.

The chain links TRBV21-1 to TRBJ2-4; TRBD1, the table's D call, was not compared with the DNA. TRBV21-1 is designated a pseudogene. The CDR3 spans 16 residues. This CDR3 reads CASSNMDSLVPNIQYF. The CDR3 coding sequence is TGTGCCAGCAGCAATATGGACAGTCTTGTCCCGAACATTCAGTACTTC.

The CDR3 region has the DNA TGTGCCAGCAGCCCCCCGGACAGGAGTAACACCGGGGAGCTGTTTTTT. This sequence encodes CASSPPDRSNTGELFF. The J gene is TRBJ2-2, the V gene TRBV7-9; 7 nucleotides match TRBD1. The germline gives CDR1 SEHNR, CDR2 FQNEAQ (reference sequence). Unmatched junction bases numbered 8, after V lost 5 bases and J lost 2 bases. This CDR3 is built from 16 residues.

The rearrangement links TRBV7-2 to TRBJ2-1; D is unresolved. Germline V lookup: CDR1 SGHTA, CDR2 FQGNSA. Trimming shortened V by 7 bases and J by 9 bases, and 10 bases separated the two germline ends. The CDR3 runs to 11 residues. The chain's CDR3 is CASNEDLEQFF. As DNA, the CDR3 is TGTGCCAGCAACGAGGACCTTGAGCAGTTCTTC. The entire variable domain, with the rest obtained from reference TRBV7-2 and TRBJ2-1, is as follows: GAGVSQSPSNKVTEKGKDVELRCDPISGHTALYWYRQSLGQGLEFLIYFQGNSAPDKSGLPSDRFSAERTGGSVSTLTIQRTQQEDSAVYLCASNEDLEQFFGPGTRLTVL.

The chain's CDR3 is CASSLGLKETQYF. CDR3 coding DNA: TGTGCCAGCAGCTTAGGATTAAAAGAGACCCAGTACTTC. The chain links TRBV11-2 to TRBJ2-5; D is unresolved. With 1 base removed from V and 3 bases from J, the gap between germline ends came to 6 bases. The CDR3 spans 13 residues. CDR1 is SGHAT, CDR2 FQNNGV, per germline.

This clone was seen once. The J gene is TRBJ2-5, the V gene TRBV5-6; TRBD1 matches at 12 bases. This CDR3 contains 14 residues. CDR1 SGHDT and CDR2 YYEEEE come from the germline V gene. J was trimmed by 4 bases and V by 4 bases; bases with no gene match: 2. Here the CDR3 DNA reads TGTGCCAGCAGCGGGACAGGGGGCCGAGAGACCCAGTACTTC. Its protein is CASSGTGGRETQYF.

This clone showed up just once. The chain recombines TRBV18 with TRBJ2-7, with D hard to call. Trimming removed 2 bases from V and 0 bases from J, with 17 bases in between. Per the germline V gene, CDR1 is KGHSH and CDR2 is LQKENI. The CDR3 has 17 residues. CDR3 sequence (DNA): TGTGCCAGCTCACCAAATAGTTGGGCAGCCACCTCCTACGAGCAGTACTTC. This encodes CASSPNSWAATSYEQYF. Full variable domain (missing parts from reference TRBV18 and TRBJ2-7): NAGVMQNPRHLVRRRGQEARLRCSPMKGHSHVYWYRQLPEEGLKFMVYLQKENIIDESGMPKERFSAEFPKEGPSILRIQQVVRGDSAAYFCASSPNSWAATSYEQYFGPGTRLTVT.

This clone came up once. This sequence joins TRBV29-1 and TRBJ1-2; 8 bases align to TRBD1. The CDR3 contains 12 residues. The J segment lost 7 bases and the V segment lost 3 bases, leaving 4 bases of the junction unmatched. Looked up from germline, CDR1 is SQVTM and CDR2 is ANQGSEA. The CDR3 DNA is TGCAGCGTTGACAGGGGGCGGAGTGGCTACACCTTC. It yields the protein CSVDRGRSGYTF.

The rearrangement links TRBV18 to TRBJ2-7, with unresolved D. This CDR3 comprises 12 residues. V lost 0 bases and J lost 4, with 4 bases in between. Germline V gene data show CDR1 as KGHSH and CDR2 as LQKENI. CDR3 amino acids: CASSPPTYEQYF. The CDR3 DNA reads as TGTGCCAGCTCACCACCGACATACGAGCAGTACTTC.

The chain employs TRBV5-8 and TRBJ1-5; D is uncertain. The V gene's germline CDR1 is SGHTS and CDR2 YDEGEE. The CDR3 consists of 13 residues. V was trimmed by 4 bases and J by 0 bases, leaving 5 bases between them. CDR3 residues: CASSKDSNQPQHF. DNA of the CDR3: TGTGCCAGCAGCAAAGATAGCAATCAGCCCCAGCATTTT.

The J gene is TRBJ2-5, the V gene TRBV29-1; no clear D gene. The CDR3 has 12 residues. Germline values: CDR1 SQVTM, CDR2 ANQGSEA. With 0 bases removed from V and 7 bases from J, the gap between germline ends came to 9 bases. The DNA of the CDR3 is TGCAGCGTTGAAGATCTTCGAACGACCCAGTACTTC. This translates into CSVEDLRTTQYF.

This clone was observed a handful of times. The chain combines TRBV5-1 with TRBJ1-4; tentative D call: TRBD1 (6 bases). The V gene lost 3 bases and the J gene lost 4 bases, with 10 bases spanning the gap. Germline CDR1 is SGHRS and CDR2 is YFSETQ. There are 14 residues in the CDR3. CDR3 in DNA: TGCGCCAGCAGCTCGCAGGGGAGTAATGAAAAACTGTTTTTT. Its translation: CASSSQGSNEKLFF.

The V and J genes are TRBV28 and TRBJ2-7; weak D call: TRBD1 (7 bases). Germline assignment: CDR1 MDHEN and CDR2 SYDVKM. V lost 3 bases to trimming and J lost 3 bases, with 12 bases between them. This CDR3 region has 14 residues. DNA of the CDR3: TGTGCCAGCAGTTTCCAGGGGGGCAGCTACGAGCAGTACTTC. As protein: CASSFQGGSYEQYF.

This clone turned up a few times. J is TRBJ2-7 and V is TRBV2; TRBD1 agrees at 10 bases. This CDR3 is 12 amino acids long. Trimming at V came to 9 bases and at J to 7 bases, leaving 6 bases not matched to a gene. Germline CDR1 is SNHLY and CDR2 is FYNNEI. CDR3 nucleotide sequence: TGTGCCAGTAGAGGACAGGGGGGTGAGCAGTACTTC. Residues: CASRGQGGEQYF.

The chain is built from TRBV2 and TRBJ2-2; weak D call: TRBD1 (5 bases). The CDR3 runs 14 residues. V lost 6 bases to trimming and J lost 6 bases, with 14 bases between them. The germline gives CDR1 SNHLY, CDR2 FYNNEI. CDR3 loop: CASREQGSAGELFF. In DNA form, the CDR3 reads TGTGCCAGCAGGGAGCAGGGATCCGCCGGGGAGCTGTTTTTT.

This chain links TRBV7-2 with TRBJ1-2, with D maybe TRBD1 (6 bases). Trimming took 1 base from V and 6 from J, leaving 12 bases between them. This CDR3 region has 14 residues. CDR1 and CDR2 (germline): SGHTA, FQGNSA. This chain's CDR3 is CASSLVAGADGYTF. Here the CDR3 DNA reads TGTGCCAGCAGCTTAGTGGCAGGGGCTGATGGCTACACCTTC.

This rearrangement joins TRBV18 to TRBJ2-1; no clear D gene. Germline V gene sequence: CDR1 KGHSH, CDR2 LQKENI. Trimming pared 2 bases from V and 10 bases from J, leaving 9 bases between. This CDR3 contains 12 residues. The CDR3 DNA sequence: TGTGCCAGCTCACCATCAACACGGGAGCAGTTCTTC. Translation gives CASSPSTREQFF.

The CDR3: CASSEEAGGANVLTF. In DNA form, the CDR3 reads TGTGCCAGCAGTGAAGAAGCGGGTGGGGCCAACGTCCTGACTTTC. The chain uses TRBV6-1 and TRBJ2-6, with TRBD2 as a possible D gene (6 bases). The CDR3 loop spans 15 amino acids. Trimming took 1 base from V and 3 from J, leaving 7 bases between them. Germline CDR1 MNHNS, CDR2 SASEGT.

V usage is TRBV2 and J usage is TRBJ1-6; D is unclear. The V gene lost 7 bases and the J gene lost 0 bases, with 4 bases spanning the gap. The CDR3 sequence is 13 residues long. The V gene's germline CDR1 is SNHLY and CDR2 FYNNEI. The CDR3 DNA is TGTGCCAGCAAGGGCTCCTATAATTCACCCCTCCACTTT. This codes for CASKGSYNSPLHF.

The chain has TRBV7-9 and TRBJ2-1; D is possibly TRBD1 or TRBD2 (5 bases each). CDR3 length: 17 amino acids. CDR1 is SEHNR and CDR2 is FQNEAQ in the germline V gene (reference sequence). V lost 3 bases and J lost 0, with 15 bases in between. DNA of the CDR3: TGTGCCAGCAGCTTCTCGGGACGCCGGAGCTCCTACAATGAGCAGTTCTTC. As protein: CASSFSGRRSSYNEQFF.

V and J are TRBV28 and TRBJ2-7, with D uncertain. The CDR3 extends over 10 amino acids. The germline gives CDR1 MDHEN, CDR2 SYDVKM. The germline V and J ends were trimmed by 10 bases and 3 bases, with 7 bases remaining between them. CDR3 bases: TGTGCCACAGGCAGCTACGAGCAGTACTTC. Its protein is CATGSYEQYF.

The chain joins TRBV25-1 to TRBJ2-5, with TRBD1 as a possible D gene (6 bases). Germline CDR1 and CDR2: MGHDK and SYGVNS. The V end lost 6 bases, the J end lost 0 bases, and 14 bases lay between the germline ends. There are 15 residues in the CDR3. CDR3 coding DNA: TGTGCCAGCAGACGGGACACTTCGGACCAAGAGACCCAGTACTTC. Its protein is CASRRDTSDQETQYF.

V gene TRBV19 combines with J gene TRBJ2-3; no firm D call. Germline V gives CDR1 LNHDA, CDR2 SQIVND (reference sequence). The length of the CDR3 is 12 residues. V lost 6 bases to trimming and J lost 6 bases, with 10 bases between them. The CDR3 is CASSIAQDTQYF. The CDR3 bases are TGTGCCAGTAGCATCGCCCAGGATACGCAGTATTTT.

V and J are TRBV6-6 and TRBJ1-1, with 9 nucleotides matching TRBD1. CDR3 size: 16 residues. Germline loops: CDR1 MNHNY, CDR2 SVGAGI (reference sequence). Trimming took 8 bases from V and 5 from J; bases not matched to a gene: 15. The CDR3 loop is CASRVDRGSSGTEAFF. DNA for the CDR3: TGTGCCAGCCGAGTCGACAGGGGGTCCTCAGGTACTGAAGCTTTCTTT.

V is TRBV5-1 and J is TRBJ1-1; a possible D gene is TRBD1 (5 bases). The CDR3 length is 16 residues. Trimming took 2 bases from V and 2 from J, leaving 16 bases between them. The germline V gene encodes CDR1 SGHRS and CDR2 YFSETQ. The CDR3 nucleotides read TGCGCCAGCAGCTTAACTGCCAGGGCCTCCAACACTGAAGCTTTCTTT. It specifies CASSLTARASNTEAFF.

This chain connects TRBV29-1 to TRBJ1-4; D may be TRBD1 (5 bases). The CDR3 length is 14 residues. Germline V lookup: CDR1 SQVTM, CDR2 ANQGSEA. The V and J ends lost 4 bases and 7 bases respectively, with 16 bases between them. The CDR3 spells CSVGDLLRGEKLFF. Here the CDR3 DNA reads TGCAGCGTTGGCGACCTACTAAGGGGTGAAAAACTGTTTTTT. Variable domain in full (rest from reference TRBV29-1 and TRBJ1-4): SAVISQKPSRDICQRGTSLTIQCQVDSQVTMMFWYRQQPGQSLTLIATANQGSEATYESGFVIDKFPISRPNLTFSTLTVSNMSPEDSSIYLCSVGDLLRGEKLFFGSGTQLSVL.

The chain carries TRBV6-1 and TRBJ2-2; D is possibly TRBD1 or TRBD2 (6 bases each). The CDR3 covers 13 residues. Germline CDR1 and CDR2: MNHNS and SASEGT. Trimming took 6 bases from V and 7 from J, leaving 12 bases between them. CDR3 amino acids: CASRWTAGGELFF. In DNA form, the CDR3 reads TGTGCCAGCAGGTGGACAGCGGGCGGGGAGCTGTTTTTT.

The chain combines TRBV7-6 with TRBJ2-5; possibly TRBD1 for D (5 bases). V lost 7 bases to trimming and J lost 5 bases, with 23 bases between them. CDR1 is SGHVS, CDR2 FNYEAQ, per germline. The CDR3 totals 16 residues. In nucleotides, the CDR3 is TGTGCCAGCATCCTTAGTATGGCAGGGCCAGGGGAGACCCAGTACTTC. Amino acid sequence: CASILSMAGPGETQYF.

V and J are TRBV29-1 and TRBJ2-6; perhaps TRBD2 as D (5 bases). Germline V gene lookup returns CDR1 SQVTM and CDR2 ANQGSEA. This CDR3 is 15 amino acids long. Trimming took off 4 bases at V and 0 bases at J, with 10 bases between the two ends. CDR3 amino acids: CSVVTGSSGANVLTF. The CDR3 bases are TGCAGCGTTGTGACGGGGAGCTCTGGGGCCAACGTCCTGACTTTC.

The chain links TRBV2 to TRBJ2-5; 7 positions match TRBD2. V shed 7 bases and J 1 base; nucleotides not matched to a gene: 6. The CDR3 has 14 amino acids. The V gene's germline CDR1 is SNHLY and CDR2 FYNNEI. The chain's CDR3 is CASIVGRAQETQYF. The CDR3 region has the DNA TGTGCCAGCATCGTAGGGAGGGCCCAAGAGACCCAGTACTTC. The whole variable domain, remainder taken from reference TRBV2 and TRBJ2-5, is EPEVTQTPSHQVTQMGQEVILRCVPISNHLYFYWYRQILGQKVEFLVSFYNNEISEKSEIFDDQFSVERPDGSNFTLKIRSTKLEDSAMYFCASIVGRAQETQYFGPGTRLLVL.

This chain connects TRBV9 to TRBJ2-2; 15 bases are a match to TRBD2. CDR1 and CDR2 from the germline V gene are SGDLS and YYNGEE. V lost 3 bases and J lost 4; bases outside the gene matches: 4. The CDR3 loop spans 17 amino acids. CDR3 bases: TGTGCCAGCAGCGGAGCGGGACTAGCGGGAGGCACCGGGGAGCTGTTTTTT. The encoded protein is CASSGAGLAGGTGELFF.

The chain joins TRBV18 to TRBJ1-6; D is ambiguous. Germline V gives CDR1 KGHSH, CDR2 LQKENI. This CDR3 has 14 amino acids. V was cut by 3 bases and J by 5 bases, with 8 bases left in between. Here the CDR3 DNA reads TGTGCCAGCTCACCCACAGTTGATAATTCACCCCTCCACTTT. This codes for CASSPTVDNSPLHF.